This paragraph covers one T cell receptor beta chain sequence. Its antigen is unidentified. These data originate in a study of cytomegalovirus exposure and HLA in healthy donors. Findings of the study overall: There was a cluster of highly shared sequence variants that was likely a sequencing artifact.

Trimming stripped 3 bases from V and 6 bases from J, with 12 bases between. CDR1 and CDR2 from the germline V gene are MNHEY and SMNVEV (reference sequence). The CDR3 covers 13 residues. Researchers ran the PCR with 60 Vbeta and 13 Jbeta primers. TCRdb keeps only in-frame clones here, not all; method: immunoSEQ multiplex PCR. The sample lists approximately 190,000 clones, around 90% occurring once. What was sequenced was PBMCs. The sequence derives from a boy aged 2 to 10 in good health and CMV-seronegative. The chain uses TRBV27 and TRBJ2-7; D is uncertain. In DNA, the CDR3 is TGTGCCAGCAGTTTCGTAGGTTCGGGCGAGCAGTACTTC. Residues: CASSFVGSGEQYF.